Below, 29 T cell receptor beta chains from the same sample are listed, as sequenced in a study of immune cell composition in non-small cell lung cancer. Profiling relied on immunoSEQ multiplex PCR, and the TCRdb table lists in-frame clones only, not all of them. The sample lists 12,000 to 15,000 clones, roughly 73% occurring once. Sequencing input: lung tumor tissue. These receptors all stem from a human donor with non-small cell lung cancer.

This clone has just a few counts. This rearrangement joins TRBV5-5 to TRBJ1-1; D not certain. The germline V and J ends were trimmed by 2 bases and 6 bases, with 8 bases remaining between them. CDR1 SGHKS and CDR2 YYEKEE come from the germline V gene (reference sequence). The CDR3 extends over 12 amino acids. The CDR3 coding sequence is TGTGCCAGCAGCTTCCAGGACTCTGAAGCTTTCTTT. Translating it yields CASSFQDSEAFF.

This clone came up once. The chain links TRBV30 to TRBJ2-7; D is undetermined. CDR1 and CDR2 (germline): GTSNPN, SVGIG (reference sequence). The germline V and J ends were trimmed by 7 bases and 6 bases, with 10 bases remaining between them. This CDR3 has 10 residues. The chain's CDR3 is CAFVPCEQYF. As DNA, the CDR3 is TGTGCCTTTGTCCCTTGCGAGCAGTACTTC.

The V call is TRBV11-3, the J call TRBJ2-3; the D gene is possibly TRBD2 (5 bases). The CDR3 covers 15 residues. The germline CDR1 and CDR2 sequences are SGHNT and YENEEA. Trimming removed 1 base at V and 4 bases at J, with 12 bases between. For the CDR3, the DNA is TGTGCCAGCAGCTTAGGTGTGGGAGCCTCAGATACGCAGTATTTT. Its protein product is CASSLGVGASDTQYF.

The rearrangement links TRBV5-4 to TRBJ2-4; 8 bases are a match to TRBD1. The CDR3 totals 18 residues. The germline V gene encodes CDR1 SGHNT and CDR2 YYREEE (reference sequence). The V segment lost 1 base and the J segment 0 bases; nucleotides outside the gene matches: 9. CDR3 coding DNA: TGTGCCAGCAGCTTGAAACAGGGGGGAACTATAGCCAAAAACATTCAGTACTTC. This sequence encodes CASSLKQGGTIAKNIQYF.

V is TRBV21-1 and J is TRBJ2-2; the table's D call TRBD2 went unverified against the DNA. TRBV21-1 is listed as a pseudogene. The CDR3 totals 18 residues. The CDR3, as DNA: TGTGCCAGCAGCAAAGTCTGCCGGGAGAGATGTCTAACCGGGGAGCTGTTTTTT. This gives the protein CASSKVCRERCLTGELFF.

Here the CDR3 reads CASSTLAGDEQFF. In nucleotides, the CDR3 is TGTGCCAGTAGTACCTTAGCGGGAGATGAGCAGTTCTTC. The genes are TRBV19 and TRBJ2-1, with TRBD2 identical over 9 bases. The V gene's germline CDR1 is LNHDA and CDR2 SQIVND (reference sequence). The CDR3 contains 13 residues. The V and J ends lost 4 bases and 8 bases, in that order; junction bases with no gene match: 3.

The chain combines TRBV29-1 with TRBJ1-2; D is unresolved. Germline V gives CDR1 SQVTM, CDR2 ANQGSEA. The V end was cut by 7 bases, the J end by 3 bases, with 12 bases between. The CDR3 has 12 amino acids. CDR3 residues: CSGFRVDYGYTF. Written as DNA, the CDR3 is TGCAGCGGGTTTAGAGTTGACTATGGCTACACCTTC.

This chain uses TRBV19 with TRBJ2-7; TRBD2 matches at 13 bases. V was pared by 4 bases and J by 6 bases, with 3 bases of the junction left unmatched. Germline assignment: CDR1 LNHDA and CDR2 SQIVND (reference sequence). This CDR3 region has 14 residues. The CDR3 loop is CASSTGTSGIEQYF. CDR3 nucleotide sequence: TGTGCCAGTAGTACTGGGACTAGCGGGATCGAGCAGTACTTC.

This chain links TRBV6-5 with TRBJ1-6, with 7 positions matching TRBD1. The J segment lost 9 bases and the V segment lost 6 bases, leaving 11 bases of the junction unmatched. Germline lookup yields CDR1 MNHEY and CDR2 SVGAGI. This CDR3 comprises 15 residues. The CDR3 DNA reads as TGTGCCAGCAGCCGAACTCGGACAGGTTCTTCACCCCTCCACTTT. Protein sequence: CASSRTRTGSSPLHF.

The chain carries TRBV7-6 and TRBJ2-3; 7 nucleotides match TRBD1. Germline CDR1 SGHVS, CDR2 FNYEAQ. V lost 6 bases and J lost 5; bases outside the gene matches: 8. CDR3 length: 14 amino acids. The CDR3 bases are TGTGCCAGCAGTCGACTAACAGGGGTAGATACGCAGTATTTT. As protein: CASSRLTGVDTQYF.

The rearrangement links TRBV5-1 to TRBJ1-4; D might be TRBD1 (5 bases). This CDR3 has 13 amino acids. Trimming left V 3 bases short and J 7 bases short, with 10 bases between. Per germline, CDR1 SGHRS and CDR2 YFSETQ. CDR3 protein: CASSWGLSEKLFF. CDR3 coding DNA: TGCGCCAGCAGCTGGGGACTGAGTGAAAAACTGTTTTTT.

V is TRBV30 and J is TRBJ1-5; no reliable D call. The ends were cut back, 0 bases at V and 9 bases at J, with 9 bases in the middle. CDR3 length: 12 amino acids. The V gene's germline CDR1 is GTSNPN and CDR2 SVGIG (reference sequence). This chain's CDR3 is CAWSVTSGPQHF. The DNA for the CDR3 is TGTGCCTGGAGTGTAACCTCAGGGCCCCAGCATTTT. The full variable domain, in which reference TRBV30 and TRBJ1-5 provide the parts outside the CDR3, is SQTIHQWPATLVQPVGSPLSLECTVEGTSNPNLYWYRQAAGRGLQLLFYSVGIGQISSEVPQNLSASRPQDRQFILSSKKLLLSDSGFYLCAWSVTSGPQHFGDGTRLSIL.

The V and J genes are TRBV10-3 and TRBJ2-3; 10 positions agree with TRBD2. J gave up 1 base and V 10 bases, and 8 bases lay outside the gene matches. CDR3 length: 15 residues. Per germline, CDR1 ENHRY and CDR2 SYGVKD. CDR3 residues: CATGSGGDRTDTQYF. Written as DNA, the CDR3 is TGTGCCACCGGCAGCGGGGGGGATCGCACAGATACGCAGTATTTT.

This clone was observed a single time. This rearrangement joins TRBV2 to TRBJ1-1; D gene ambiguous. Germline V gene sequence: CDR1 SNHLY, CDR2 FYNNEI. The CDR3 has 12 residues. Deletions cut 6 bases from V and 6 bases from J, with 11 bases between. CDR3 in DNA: TGTGCCAGCAGAAGGGAGGCATCTGAAGCTTTCTTT. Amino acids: CASRREASEAFF.

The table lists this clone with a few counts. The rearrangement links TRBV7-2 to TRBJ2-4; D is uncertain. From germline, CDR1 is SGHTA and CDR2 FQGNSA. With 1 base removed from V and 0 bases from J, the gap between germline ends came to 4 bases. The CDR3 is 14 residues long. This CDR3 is CASSLVVAKNIQYF. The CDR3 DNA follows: TGTGCCAGCAGCTTAGTCGTAGCCAAAAACATTCAGTACTTC.

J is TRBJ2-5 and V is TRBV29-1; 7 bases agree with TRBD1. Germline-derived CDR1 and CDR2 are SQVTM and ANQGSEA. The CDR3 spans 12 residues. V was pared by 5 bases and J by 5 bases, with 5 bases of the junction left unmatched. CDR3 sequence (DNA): TGCAGCGTTAAACAGGGGTGGGAGACCCAGTACTTC. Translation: CSVKQGWETQYF.

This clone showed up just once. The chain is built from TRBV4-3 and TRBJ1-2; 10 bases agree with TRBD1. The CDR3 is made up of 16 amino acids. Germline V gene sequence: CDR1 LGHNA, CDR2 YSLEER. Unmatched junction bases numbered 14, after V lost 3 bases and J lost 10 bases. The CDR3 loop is CASSQAYDRDRGDYTF. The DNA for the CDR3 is TGCGCCAGCAGCCAGGCCTACGACCGGGACAGGGGCGACTACACCTTC.

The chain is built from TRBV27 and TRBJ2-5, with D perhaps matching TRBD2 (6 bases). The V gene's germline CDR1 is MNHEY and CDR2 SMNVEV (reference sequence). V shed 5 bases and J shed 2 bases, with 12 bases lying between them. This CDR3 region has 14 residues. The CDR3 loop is CASSGLSGQETQYF. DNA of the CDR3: TGTGCCAGCAGTGGCCTGAGCGGGCAAGAGACCCAGTACTTC.

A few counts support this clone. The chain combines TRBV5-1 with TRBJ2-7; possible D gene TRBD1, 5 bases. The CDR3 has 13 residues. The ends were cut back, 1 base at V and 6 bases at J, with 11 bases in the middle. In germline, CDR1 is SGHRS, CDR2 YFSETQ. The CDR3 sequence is CASSLSGLGEQYF. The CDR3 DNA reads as TGCGCCAGCAGCTTGTCAGGGTTAGGCGAGCAGTACTTC.

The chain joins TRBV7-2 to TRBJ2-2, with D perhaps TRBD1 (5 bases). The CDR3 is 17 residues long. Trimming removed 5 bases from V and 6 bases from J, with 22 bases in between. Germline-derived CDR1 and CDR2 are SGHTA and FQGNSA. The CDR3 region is CASSPRRVSVYPGELFF. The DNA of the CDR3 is TGTGCCAGCAGCCCACGCAGGGTCAGTGTTTATCCCGGGGAGCTGTTTTTT. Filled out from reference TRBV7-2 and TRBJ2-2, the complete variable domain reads GAGVSQSPSNKVTEKGKDVELRCDPISGHTALYWYRQSLGQGLEFLIYFQGNSAPDKSGLPSDRFSAERTGGSVSTLTIQRTQQEDSAVYLCASSPRRVSVYPGELFFGEGSRLTVL.

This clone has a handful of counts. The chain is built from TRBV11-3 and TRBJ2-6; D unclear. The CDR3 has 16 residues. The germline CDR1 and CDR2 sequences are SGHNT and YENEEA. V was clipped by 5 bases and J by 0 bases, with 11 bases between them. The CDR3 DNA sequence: TGTGCCAGCAGCCCTCACGCCAGCTCTGGGGCCAACGTCCTGACTTTC. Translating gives CASSPHASSGANVLTF.

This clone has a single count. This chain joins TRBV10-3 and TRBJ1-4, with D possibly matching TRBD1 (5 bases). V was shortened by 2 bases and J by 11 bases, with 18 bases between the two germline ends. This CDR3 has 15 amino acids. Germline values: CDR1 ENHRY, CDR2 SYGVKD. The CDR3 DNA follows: TGTGCCATCAGTGAGACCGGGGGATTAGCCGAGAAACTGTTTTTT. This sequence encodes CAISETGGLAEKLFF.

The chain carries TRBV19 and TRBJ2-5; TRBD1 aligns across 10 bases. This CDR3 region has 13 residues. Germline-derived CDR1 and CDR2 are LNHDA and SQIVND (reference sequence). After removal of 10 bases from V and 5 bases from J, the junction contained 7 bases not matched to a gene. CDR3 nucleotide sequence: TGTGCCACATCGGGACAGGGGTTTGAGACCCAGTACTTC. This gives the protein CATSGQGFETQYF.

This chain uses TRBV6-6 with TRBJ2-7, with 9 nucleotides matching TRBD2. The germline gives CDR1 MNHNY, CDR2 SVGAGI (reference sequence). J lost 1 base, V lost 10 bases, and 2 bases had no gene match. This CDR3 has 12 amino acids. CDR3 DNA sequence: TGTGCCACAGCGGGAGGATCCTACGAGCAGTACTTC. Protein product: CATAGGSYEQYF.

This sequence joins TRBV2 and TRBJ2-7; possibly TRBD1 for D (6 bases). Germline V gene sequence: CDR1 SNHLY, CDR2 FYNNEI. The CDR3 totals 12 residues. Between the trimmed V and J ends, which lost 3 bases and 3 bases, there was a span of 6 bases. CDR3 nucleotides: TGTGCCAGCAGTGACAGGGGCTACGAGCAGTACTTC. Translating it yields CASSDRGYEQYF.

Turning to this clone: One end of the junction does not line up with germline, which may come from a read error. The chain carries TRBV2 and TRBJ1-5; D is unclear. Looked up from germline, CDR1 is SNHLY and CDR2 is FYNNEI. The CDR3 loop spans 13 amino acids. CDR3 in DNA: TGTGCCAGCGGTGACACAGACAATCAGCCCCAGCATTTT. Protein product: CASGDTDNQPQHF.

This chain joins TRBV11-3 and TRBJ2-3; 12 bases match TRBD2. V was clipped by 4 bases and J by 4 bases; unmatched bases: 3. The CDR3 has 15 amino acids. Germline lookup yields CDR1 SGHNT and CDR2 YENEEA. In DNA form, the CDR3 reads TGTGCCAGCAGCTCGACTAGCGGGAGCCCAGATACGCAGTATTTT. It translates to CASSSTSGSPDTQYF.

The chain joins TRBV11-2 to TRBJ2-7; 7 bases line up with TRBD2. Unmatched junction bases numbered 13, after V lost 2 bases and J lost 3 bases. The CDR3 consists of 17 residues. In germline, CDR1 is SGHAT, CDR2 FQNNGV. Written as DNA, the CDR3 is TGTGCCAGCAGCTTAACAATCAGCGGGACTTCTCGCTACGAGCAGTACTTC. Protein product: CASSLTISGTSRYEQYF.

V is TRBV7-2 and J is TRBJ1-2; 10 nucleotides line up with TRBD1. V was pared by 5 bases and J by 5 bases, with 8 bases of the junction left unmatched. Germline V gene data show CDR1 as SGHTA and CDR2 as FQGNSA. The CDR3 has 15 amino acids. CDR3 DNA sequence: TGTGCCAGCAGCCCAACGGTGGGACAGGGGTATGGCTACACCTTC. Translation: CASSPTVGQGYGYTF.